The TCR beta chain under discussion was sequenced for a study of shared clonotypes between healthy human individuals. Study-wide results and limits: In general, naive subsets displayed greater estimated richness than memory subsets did.

This clone was detected only a few times. Its antigen is not identified. The CDR3 loop spans 15 amino acids. Germline assignment: CDR1 SGHRS and CDR2 YFSETQ. The V and J ends lost 5 bases and 2 bases, in that order; junction bases with no gene match: 8. Some clones are missing from TCRdb's copy, which holds only in-frame ones; the method was immunoSEQ multiplex PCR. The repertoire has about 960,000 clones, around three quarters of them found once; the top ten carry about 1.5%. The sequencing input was memory CD4+ T cells sorted from blood. The subset here: CD45RA-negative fraction. The TCR was taken from a man aged 18 to 29 in good health. V is TRBV5-1 and J is TRBJ2-7; the match to TRBD2 covers 9 bases. The CDR3 nucleotides are TGCGCCAGCAGTAGAGCGGGGGGCTTCGCCTACGAGCAGTACTTC. This gives the protein CASSRAGGFAYEQYF.